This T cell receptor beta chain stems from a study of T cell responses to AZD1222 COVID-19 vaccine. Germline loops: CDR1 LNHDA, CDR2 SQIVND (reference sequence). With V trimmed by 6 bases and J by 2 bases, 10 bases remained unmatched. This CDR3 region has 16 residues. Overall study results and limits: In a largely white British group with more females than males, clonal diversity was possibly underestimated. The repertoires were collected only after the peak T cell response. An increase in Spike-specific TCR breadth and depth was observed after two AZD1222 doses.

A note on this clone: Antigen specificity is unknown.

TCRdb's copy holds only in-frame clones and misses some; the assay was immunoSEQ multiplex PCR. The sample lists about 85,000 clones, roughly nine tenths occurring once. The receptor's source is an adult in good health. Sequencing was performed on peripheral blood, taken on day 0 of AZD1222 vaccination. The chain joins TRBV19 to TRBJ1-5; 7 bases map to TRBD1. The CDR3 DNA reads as TGTGCCAGTAGGACTGATAGGGGGCAAGGCAATCAGCCCCAGCATTTT. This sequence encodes CASRTDRGQGNQPQHF.